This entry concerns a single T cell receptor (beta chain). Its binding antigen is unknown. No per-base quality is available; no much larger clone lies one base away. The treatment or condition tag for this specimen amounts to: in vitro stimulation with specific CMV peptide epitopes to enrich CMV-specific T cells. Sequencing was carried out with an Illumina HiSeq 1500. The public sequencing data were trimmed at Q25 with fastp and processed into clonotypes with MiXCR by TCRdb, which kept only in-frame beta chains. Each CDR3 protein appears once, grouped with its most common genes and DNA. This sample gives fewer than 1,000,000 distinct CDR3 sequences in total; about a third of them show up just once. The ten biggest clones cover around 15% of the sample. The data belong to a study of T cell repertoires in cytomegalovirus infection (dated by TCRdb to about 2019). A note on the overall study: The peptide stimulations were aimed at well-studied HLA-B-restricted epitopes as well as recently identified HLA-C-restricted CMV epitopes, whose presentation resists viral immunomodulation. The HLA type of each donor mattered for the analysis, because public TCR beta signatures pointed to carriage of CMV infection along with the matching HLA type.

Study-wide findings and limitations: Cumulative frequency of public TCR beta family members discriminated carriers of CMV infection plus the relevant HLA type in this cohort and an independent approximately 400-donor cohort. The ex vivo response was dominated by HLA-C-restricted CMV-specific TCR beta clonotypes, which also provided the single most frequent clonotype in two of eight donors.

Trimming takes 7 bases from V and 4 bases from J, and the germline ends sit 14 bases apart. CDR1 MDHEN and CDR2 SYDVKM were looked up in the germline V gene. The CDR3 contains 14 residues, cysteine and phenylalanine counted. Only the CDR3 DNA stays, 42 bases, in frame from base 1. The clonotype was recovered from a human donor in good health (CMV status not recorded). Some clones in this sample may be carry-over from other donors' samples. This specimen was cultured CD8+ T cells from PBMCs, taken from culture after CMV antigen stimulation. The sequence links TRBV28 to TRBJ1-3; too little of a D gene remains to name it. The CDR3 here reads CASTPTEDGNTIYF. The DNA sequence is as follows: TGTGCCAGCACCCCGACGGAGGACGGAAACACCATATATTTT.